This T cell receptor (beta chain) was sequenced in a study of T cells in Graves' hyperthyroidism and ophthalmopathy. Trimming removed 0 bases from V and 0 bases from J; junction bases left unmatched: 4. Per the germline V gene, CDR1 is MNHNY and CDR2 is SVGAGI (reference sequence). This CDR3 is 18 amino acids long. Authors of the study amplified TCR beta CDR3 regions from RNA transcripts. TCR CDR3 underwent first-round RT-PCR with the HTBI primer set. In TCRdb, the multiplex PCR reads were re-called with MiXCR into one record per CDR3 protein. The sample holds approximately 430,000 distinct CDR3 sequences, approximately 14% seen once.

This sequence was found in a young woman with Graves' hyperthyroidism. The genes are TRBV6-6 and TRBJ2-3; 12 bases are shared with TRBD2. The sample consisted of blood. Written as DNA, the CDR3 is TGTGCCAGCAGTTACTCGTGGACTAGCGGGACTAGCACAGATACGCAGTATTTT. Protein sequence: CASSYSWTSGTSTDTQYF.